This T cell receptor (beta chain) was sequenced in a study of T cell responses to AZD1222 COVID-19 vaccine. The study's findings and limits: Two AZD1222 doses significantly raised spike-specific TCR breadth and depth over controls.

Concerning this clone: Its antigen remains unidentified.

Profiling relied on immunoSEQ multiplex PCR, and the TCRdb table lists in-frame clones only, not all of them. There are 90,000 to 150,000 clones in the sample; 65% to 90% occur only once, and about 7.4% lies in the top ten. The V end lost 3 bases, the J end lost 9 bases, and 12 bases lay between the germline ends. CDR3 length: 13 residues. Germline V gene sequence: CDR1 GTSNPN, CDR2 SVGIG (reference sequence). The TCR sequence derives from an adult in good health. The chain joins TRBV30 to TRBJ1-6; D is unresolved. Specimen: peripheral blood, collected on day 0 of AZD1222 vaccination. CDR3 nucleotides: TGTGCCTGGAGGTGGACGCCTAGTTCACCCCTCCACTTT. This codes for CAWRWTPSSPLHF.